The present T cell receptor beta chain was sequenced within a study of blood T cell repertoires in COVID-19. On the study more broadly: Acute-phase and convalescent COVID-19 samples originated in the United States, Italy and Spain. T cells, B-cell-depleted T cells, or PBMCs supplied cDNA or gDNA.

In the original processing: Reference gene primer amplification yielded estimated nucleated cell counts. Method: immunoSEQ multiplex PCR; TCRdb's copy keeps in-frame clones and lacks some. For V, J and clone size, that table is used; D and trimming come from the DNA. The sample has approximately 180,000 clones, 80% to 90% seen once. Looked up from germline, CDR1 is MDHEN and CDR2 is SYDVKM. The junction had 15 bases not matched to a gene; V was cut back by 10 bases and J by 7 bases. The CDR3 covers 16 residues. The J gene is TRBJ1-5, the V gene TRBV28; 11 bases are shared with TRBD1. This TCR was recovered from a human donor with active or convalescent COVID-19. The donor label of this sample is uncertain. Sequenced: peripheral blood. CDR3 DNA: TGTGCCACCTCCCGCGGACAGGGGGCGCAGGTCCAGCCCCAGCATTTT. As protein: CATSRGQGAQVQPQHF.